This T cell receptor beta chain emerged from a study of STAT3 mutations in large granular lymphocyte leukemia. About the research overall: Immunosuppressive therapy was given to more than half of T-LGLL patients. General study points: In T-cell large granular lymphocyte leukemia, about half of patients showed multiple immunodominant subclonotypes.

To note about this clone: What it binds is not known. Germline is not matched at one junction end, which may reflect a read error.

Clones were read by immunoSEQ multiplex PCR, and TCRdb kept only the in-frame ones, dropping some. The sample yields roughly 25,000 clones, less than 95% seen once. From germline, CDR1 is MDHEN and CDR2 SYDVKM. The CDR3 is 11 amino acids. V and J are TRBV28 and TRBJ2-7; 7 bases line up with TRBD2. The TCR was taken from a man in his forties with T-cell large granular lymphocyte leukemia. Some clones in this sample may be carry-over from other donors' samples. The sequenced sample was peripheral blood mononuclear cells. Here the CDR3 reads CASSFGWAGDF. The CDR3 DNA sequence: TGTGCCAGCAGTTTTGGATGGGCGGGGGACTTC.